The rows below give T cell receptor beta chains drawn from one sample of a study of shared clonotypes between healthy human individuals. Assay used: immunoSEQ multiplex PCR; TCRdb lists only in-frame clones, some missing. Here the sample spans 2 million to 2.5 million clones, 90% to 95% being singletons. The sequenced sample was naive CD4+ T cells sorted from blood. The receptors shown here come from a man in his late teens or twenties in good health. Both conserved end residues are part of each CDR3. D genes are given only for firm matches. Not every row has a clone size; where given, it reads once, few, many or a size class.

.	TRBV5-6	.	TRBJ2-5	TGTGCCAGCAGCAAACCACAGGGTACTCCCCAAGAGACCCAGTACTTC	CASSKPQGTPQETQYF
.	TRBV6-1	.	TRBJ2-3	TGTGCCAGCAGTGAAGCCGGGGCTCAACCGCAGTATTTT	CASSEAGAQPQYF
.	TRBV2	.	TRBJ2-7	TGTGCCAGCAGTGAAGGGCAAACCTACGAGCAGTACTTC	CASSEGQTYEQYF
TRBD2	TRBV7-2	.	TRBJ2-7	TGTGCCAGCAGCAGGGGACTAGCGGGAGAAGGCGAGCAGTACTTC	CASSRGLAGEGEQYF
TRBD1	TRBV6-6	.	TRBJ1-2	TGTGCCAGCAGAGGCCGGGACAGGGGGCTTGGCTACACCTTC	CASRGRDRGLGYTF
.	TRBV7-9	.	TRBJ2-7	TGTGCCAGCAGCGAAACCGCTGGCTACGAGCAGTACTTC	CASSETAGYEQYF
TRBD1	TRBV6-1	.	TRBJ1-2	TGTGCCAGCAGTGAAAGGTGGACAGGGAACGGCTATGGCTACACCTTC	CASSERWTGNGYGYTF
TRBD2	TRBV18	.	TRBJ2-7	TGTGCCAGCTCCCCTATGGCTAGCGGCTACGAGCAGTACTTC	CASSPMASGYEQYF
.	TRBV10-3	.	TRBJ2-7	TGTGCCATCAGTGAGTCGACAGATTACGAGCAGTACTTC	CAISESTDYEQYF
.	TRBV10-3	few	TRBJ2-7	TGTGCCACCGACTCTAGGGGAAACTCCTACGAGCAGTACTTC	CATDSRGNSYEQYF
.	TRBV6-5	.	TRBJ2-7	TGTGCCAGCAGTCGCCCCTCCAACGAGCAGTACTTC	CASSRPSNEQYF
TRBD1	TRBV15	.	TRBJ1-2	TGTGCCACCGGAACGGGGACAGTTCCTAACTATGGCTACACCTTC	CATGTGTVPNYGYTF
.	TRBV5-1	.	TRBJ2-5	TGCGCCAGCAGTTTTGAACAAGAGACCCAGTACTTC	CASSFEQETQYF
TRBD1	TRBV5-1	.	TRBJ2-7	TGCGCCAGCAGCTCGGCGGGACAGGCAACCTACGAGCAGTACTTC	CASSSAGQATYEQYF
TRBD1	TRBV5-1	.	TRBJ2-3	TGCGCCAGCAGCTTGGCGGGACAGAAAACAGATACGCAGTATTTT	CASSLAGQKTDTQYF
.	TRBV18	once	TRBJ1-1	TGTGCCAGCTATCTAACCGGGGGACCGAAGAACACTGAAGCTTTCTTT	CASYLTGGPKNTEAFF
.	TRBV28	once	TRBJ2-2	TGTGCCAGCAGTTTAAGGGGGGCCCCGGGCCGGGAGCTGTTTTTT	CASSLRGAPGRELFF
.	TRBV29-1	once	TRBJ2-2	TGCAGCGTTGATTGGACGGGGTCCGGGGAGCTGTTTTTT	CSVDWTGSGELFF
.	TRBV4-1	.	TRBJ1-6	TGCGCCAGCAGCCCGCAGGCCTATAATTCACCCCTCCACTTT	CASSPQAYNSPLHF
.	TRBV11-2	.	TRBJ2-7	TGTGCCAGCAGCTTAGACACTTCCTACGAGCAGTACTTC	CASSLDTSYEQYF
.	TRBV5-4	once	TRBJ1-3	TGTGCCAGCAGTCCGACTTTGGACCTCTCTGGAAACACCATATATTTT	CASSPTLDLSGNTIYF
.	TRBV5-6	once	TRBJ1-3	TGTGCCAGCAGCTTGGGGGCTACTGGGGACACCATATATTTT	CASSLGATGDTIYF
.	TRBV6-6	.	TRBJ2-4	TGTGCCAGCAGATTCACCGTCCCAAACATTCAGTACTTC	CASRFTVPNIQYF
TRBD2	TRBV6-5	.	TRBJ2-1	TGTGCCAGCAGTTACCCAGCGGGAGGTAATGAGCAGTTCTTC	CASSYPAGGNEQFF